One and the same sample provided the 2 T cell receptor beta chains below, sequenced in a study of shared clonotypes between healthy human individuals. Sequenced by immunoSEQ multiplex PCR; TCRdb stores in-frame clones only, minus some. This table holds some 2 million clones, just under 95% found once. Positive CCR7 selection of CD45RO-negative cells yielded the naive CD8 cells, and terminally differentiated effector memory CD45RA+ cells were excluded. Sample: naive CD8+ T cells sorted from blood. All receptors derive from a young man in good health.

On this clone: The same CDR3 also results from other DNA sequences found in this sample. This chain connects TRBV9 to TRBJ1-3, with no clear D. This CDR3 spans 14 amino acids. V lost 0 bases and J 3 bases, leaving 7 bases between the germline ends. The germline V gene has CDR1 SGDLS and CDR2 YYNGEE. CDR3 nucleotide sequence: TGTGCCAGCAGCGTAGGAGGAGGTGGAAACACCATATATTTT. The encoded protein is CASSVGGGGNTIYF.

The chain has TRBV6-1 and TRBJ2-7; TRBD1 is a possible D gene (5 bases). Germline V lookup: CDR1 MNHNS, CDR2 SASEGT. Trimming stripped 3 bases from V and 5 bases from J, with 14 bases between. The CDR3 covers 14 residues. CDR3 protein: CASSEGQGRDEQYF. The CDR3, as DNA: TGTGCCAGCAGTGAGGGGCAGGGAAGGGACGAGCAGTACTTC.